The 7 T cell receptor beta chains below were found in one sample sequenced in a study of OX40 agonist ivuxolimab in advanced cancers. Produced via immunoSEQ multiplex PCR; TCRdb's table is partial and in-frame only. This table holds around 66,000 clones, about 85% found once. The sequencing here drew on CD4+ or CD8+ T cells sorted from blood, taken in a trial of the OX40 agonist ivuxolimab. Every receptor here comes from an adult with an advanced solid tumor such as melanoma, head and neck, liver or kidney cancer.

The chain is built from TRBV11-3 and TRBJ2-1; a possible D gene is TRBD2 (6 bases). CDR3 size: 13 residues. Trimming stripped 0 bases from V and 9 bases from J, with 9 bases between. Germline V gene data show CDR1 as SGHNT and CDR2 as YENEEA. The CDR3 region is CASSLERRGEQFF. CDR3 bases: TGTGCCAGCAGCTTAGAACGGCGGGGTGAGCAGTTCTTC. Together with reference TRBV11-3 and TRBJ2-1, the CDR3 gives the full variable domain: EAGVVQSPRYKIIEKKQPVAFWCNPISGHNTLYWYLQNLGQGPELLIRYENEEAVDDSQLPKDRFSAERLKGVDSTLKIQPAELGDSAVYLCASSLERRGEQFFGPGTRLTVL.

The chain is built from TRBV2 and TRBJ2-3; 7 bases agree with TRBD1. From germline, CDR1 is SNHLY and CDR2 FYNNEI. The CDR3 extends over 16 amino acids. V dropped 3 bases and J dropped 0; count of bases not matched to a gene: 6. The CDR3 DNA sequence: TGTGCCAGCAGTGATCAGGGGGTGTTCAGCACAGATACGCAGTATTTT. Protein: CASSDQGVFSTDTQYF.

This clone was seen more than once but under ten times. V is TRBV25-1 and J is TRBJ2-1; 9 bases are shared with TRBD1. Germline CDR1 is MGHDK and CDR2 is SYGVNS. The CDR3 length is 17 residues. J was trimmed by 1 base and V by 6 bases; bases with no gene match: 10. The CDR3 region is CASSSGTGRGSYNEQFF. The CDR3 DNA sequence: TGTGCCAGCAGCTCCGGGACAGGGAGGGGATCCTACAATGAGCAGTTCTTC.

This clone was detected only a few times. V gene TRBV5-4 combines with J gene TRBJ2-2, with 7 bases that match TRBD2. There are 15 residues in the CDR3. V lost 4 bases and J lost 4; bases outside the gene matches: 7. Per the germline V gene, CDR1 is SGHNT and CDR2 is YYREEE (reference sequence). The CDR3 sequence: CASSQDQRGTGELFF. CDR3 DNA sequence: TGTGCCAGCAGCCAGGATCAGCGGGGCACCGGGGAGCTGTTTTTT.

Worth noting for this clone: The identical CDR3 is also encoded by other nucleotide sequences in the sample. The chain recombines TRBV19 with TRBJ2-7, with 11 nucleotides matching TRBD1. The V segment lost 5 bases and the J segment 2 bases; nucleotides outside the gene matches: 2. Germline-derived CDR1 and CDR2 are LNHDA and SQIVND (reference sequence). This CDR3 comprises 14 residues. The CDR3 DNA follows: TGTGCCAGTAGTCCGGGACAGGGGGCCTACGAGCAGTACTTC. Protein product: CASSPGQGAYEQYF.

The CDR3 bases are TGTGCCAGCAGCTACCAGGGGGAGGCCTGGCGAGAGACCCAGTACTTC. It codes for CASSYQGEAWRETQYF. This rearrangement joins TRBV13 to TRBJ2-5; TRBD1 is a possible D gene (7 bases). Trimming took off 4 bases at V and 4 bases at J, with 19 bases between the two ends. This CDR3 region has 16 residues. Germline V lookup: CDR1 PRHDT, CDR2 FYEKMQ (reference sequence).

The V and J genes are TRBV2 and TRBJ2-2; a possible D gene is TRBD1 (5 bases). Germline V gene lookup returns CDR1 SNHLY and CDR2 FYNNEI. V lost 4 bases to trimming and J lost 6 bases, with 9 bases between them. CDR3 length equals 13 residues. CDR3 amino acids: CASSGQGAGELFF. CDR3 DNA sequence: TGTGCCAGCAGTGGCCAGGGCGCCGGGGAGCTGTTTTTT.